This TCR beta chain was sequenced during a study of cytomegalovirus exposure and HLA in healthy donors. V lost 2 bases to trimming and J lost 2 bases, with 14 bases between them. This CDR3 is 16 amino acids long. Germline-derived CDR1 and CDR2 are SEHNR and FQNEAQ (reference sequence). 13 Jbeta primers and 60 Vbeta primers were used for the PCR. Assay: immunoSEQ multiplex PCR; the TCRdb copy retains only in-frame clones and omits some. The table lists over 200,000 clones, 82% of them singletons. Sequenced input: PBMCs. The gene calls are TRBV7-9 and TRBJ2-3; D might be TRBD1 (6 bases). The TCR originated in a man in his forties in good health and CMV-seropositive. The DNA for the CDR3 is TGTGCCAGCAGCTTAAGTTCTCGGGACAACACAGATACGCAGTATTTT. Amino acid sequence: CASSLSSRDNTDTQYF.